The present TCR beta chain was sequenced within a study of CD8+ T cells in alopecia areata (dated by TCRdb to the late 2010s). General notes on the study: Treated patients were enrolled in an open-label pilot trial of oral tofacitinib, 5 to 10 mg twice daily, for moderate-to-severe alopecia areata. Tofacitinib was administered for 6 to 18 months, and 6 months of follow-up off drug were then conducted to assess delayed response and recurrence. Disease severity in treated patients was measured with the SALT score, which quantifies the percentage of affected scalp surface area. High-throughput TCRbeta sequencing was used to examine T cell clonal expansion in alopecia areata in both the C3H/HeJ mouse model and human patients. Scalp tissue and sorted CD4+ and CD8+ peripheral blood T cells from patchy and totalis/universalis alopecia areata patients and from healthy controls were covered by human TCRbeta sequencing. Patients on tofacitinib were biopsied at baseline and after 4 and 24 weeks of treatment, and several of the patients also had a later scalp biopsy. Clonality in the scalp was compared among normal scalp (n=4), patchy alopecia areata scalp (n=8), and alopecia totalis/universalis scalp (n=8). The RNA source kit depended on sample type: the PAXgene miRNA kit for fixed scalp, the miRNeasy kit for PBMCs, and the RNeasy kit for mouse skin. TCRbeta CDR3 regions were amplified by immunoSEQ multiplex PCR with 35 Vbeta forward and 13 Jbeta reverse primers.

The library was obtained by the immunoSEQ multiplex PCR assay. RNA was extracted from all samples and reverse transcribed into cDNA, which served as template for TCR sequencing. SuperScript III was used to make first-strand cDNA, primed with a 2:1 mix of oligo-dT and random hexamers. A synthetic immune receptor repertoire was used to assess amplification bias, and residual bias was removed computationally. Per the source publication's procedure: Raw reads were preprocessed for error removal, and CDR3 was defined according to IMGT conventions as running from the conserved cysteine to phenylalanine. Clonality was computed by normalizing Shannon entropy by log2 of the number of productive unique TCRs and subtracting the result from 1. Whether each scalp clone was CD4 or CD8 was inferred by checking scalp TCRbeta sequences against the CD4 and CD8 repertoires from sorted blood. This immuneACCESS table, as held by TCRdb, lists in-frame sequences with V and J called but not all clones. Of the missing ones, under half trace to an unresolved V gene in checked studies; the others have no known cause. V, J and clone size were drawn from that table, and D and trimming were deduced from the DNA. The sample yields about 94,000 clones; 70% to 85% were counted once. The ten largest clones represent 17% of the sample.

Results and caveats for the whole study, not just this receptor: Unlike mouse skin, where gammadelta T cells dominate, normal human skin contains resident alphabeta T cells that get sequenced too, which complicates analysis of the scalp TCR repertoire. Because the treated cohort was small and had only one nonresponder, larger studies are needed to examine links between baseline CD8+ expansion and response. Lesional scalp, especially in alopecia totalis/universalis, showed higher clonality and more expanded CD8+ clones than normal scalp, suggesting antigenic drive. TCR sequences shared between patients were less clear than in mice, possibly partly because of HLA diversity in the patient population. Tofacitinib significantly decreased scalp clonality and the number of expanded CD8+ clones among the top 100 scalp clones. During tofacitinib treatment, many expanded lesional clones remained in scalp and blood, and this persistence may partly explain relapse after treatment is stopped.

A note on this clone: This receptor's antigen is unknown. Qualities for individual bases were not recorded, and no much larger clone is one base off.

The treatment or condition label of this sample denotes: oral pan-JAK inhibitor, 5-10 mg twice daily. From alopecia areata patients, peripheral blood was collected along with lesional scalp punch biopsies. PBMCs were separated by density centrifugation and stained for CD3, CD4 and CD8, after which CD4+ and CD8+ T cells were sorted on a FACSAria. The germline V gene encodes CDR1 SEHNR and CDR2 FQNEAQ (reference sequence). Counted from cysteine to phenylalanine, this CDR3 has 15 amino acids. Solely the CDR3 DNA is kept, with 45 bases framed from the first base. Clipping removes 5 bases from V and 6 bases from J, with 11 as the unmatched junction base count.

The sequence joins TRBV7-9 to TRBJ1-2, with 8 bases in between that match TRBD1. This TCR derives from a human donor with alopecia areata. Sequences were derived from CD8+ T cells sorted from blood, sampled at approximately week 45, from a patient treated with tofacitinib. For the CDR3, the sequence is CASSGRDRSFNGYTF. In nucleotide form, the sequence is TGTGCCAGCAGCGGTCGGGACAGGAGTTTTAATGGCTACACCTTC.